The clone carrying this T cell receptor beta chain was seen once. Its antigen is still unknown. The V gene's germline CDR1 is KGHDR and CDR2 SFDVKD. The CDR3 spans 11 residues. V was trimmed by 4 bases and J by 10 bases, leaving 7 bases between them. The record originates from a study of blood T cells in healthy people across ages. Study conclusions and caveats: More naive CD4+ cells and higher diversity were found in long-lived than in aged donors.

It was with a sample-barcoded 5' primer and a J-beta primer mix that a second PCR of roughly 7 to 12 cycles was run. TCRdb passed the 5' RACE reads through MiXCR, listing each CDR3 protein once. The repertoire consists of about 640,000 distinct CDR3 sequences, with roughly 53% occurring once and the leading ten covering about two fifths. Sequencing input: blood. J is TRBJ2-1 and V is TRBV24-1; possibly TRBD2 for D (6 bases). The clonotype comes from a man aged 55 to 69 in good health. This chain's CDR3 is CATSEGGEQFF. The CDR3 DNA follows: TGTGCCACCAGTGAGGGGGGAGAGCAGTTCTTC.